One and the same sample provided the 11 T cell receptor beta chains below, sequenced in a study of T cells in Graves' hyperthyroidism and ophthalmopathy. Regions amplified from RNA transcripts were the TCR beta CDR3 regions. The HTBI primer set drove a first-round RT-PCR of the TCR CDR3. One entry per CDR3 protein, called by TCRdb with MiXCR from the multiplex PCR reads. The table lists a few hundred thousand distinct CDR3 sequences, around 43% of them singletons. The material sequenced was peripheral blood or thyroid tissue (not recorded which). The source of these receptors is an adult woman with Graves' disease, either hyperthyroidism or ophthalmopathy (not recorded which).

The chain links TRBV20-1 to TRBJ2-7; D is ambiguous. Deletions cut 2 bases from V and 7 bases from J, with 15 bases between. The length of the CDR3 is 13 residues. Per the germline V gene, CDR1 is DFQATT and CDR2 is SNEGSKA (reference sequence). The CDR3 DNA follows: TGCAGTGCTAGATGGGGTCTTTCGAAAGAGCAGTACTTC. This sequence encodes CSARWGLSKEQYF.

This clonotype was counted once. Since a much larger clone is just one base distant, this may be a read error. Because the CDR3 is missing its conserved closing phenylalanine or tryptophan, this is likely a read error. The chain recombines TRBV20-1 with TRBJ2-7; D gene unclear. Germline CDR1 reads DFQATT; CDR2 reads SNEGSKA (reference sequence). CDR3 size: 12 residues. V was shortened by 6 bases and J by 6 bases, with 15 bases between the two germline ends. The chain's CDR3 is CSASLGYGEQYS. DNA for the CDR3: TGCAGTGCCAGTTTAGGGTACGGCGAGCAGTACTCC.

This chain joins TRBV19 and TRBJ1-4; D unclear. The germline V gene encodes CDR1 LNHDA and CDR2 SQIVND (reference sequence). This CDR3 has 14 residues. V was trimmed by 5 bases and J by 7 bases, leaving 14 bases between them. The CDR3 DNA is TGTGCCAGTAGTCCACGACGGGGTAGTGAAAAACTGTTTTTT. This encodes CASSPRRGSEKLFF.

This clonotype was detected many times. The chain links TRBV12-3 or TRBV12-4 to TRBJ1-3; D not certain. This CDR3 contains 13 residues. V was shortened by 6 bases and J by 0 bases, with 6 bases between the two germline ends. This CDR3 is CASRIPSGNTIYF. CDR3 coding DNA: TGTGCCAGCAGGATCCCCTCTGGAAACACCATATATTTT.

The rearrangement links TRBV25-1 to TRBJ1-1, with 9 bases identical to TRBD1. V gave up 7 bases and J gave up 7 bases; unmatched junction bases: 4. The CDR3 has 12 amino acids. Per germline, CDR1 MGHDK and CDR2 SYGVNS. The chain's CDR3 is CASKWGQGEAFF. DNA for the CDR3: TGTGCCAGCAAATGGGGACAGGGTGAAGCTTTCTTT.

The chain is built from TRBV7-8 and TRBJ1-4; possible D gene TRBD1, 6 bases. The CDR3 is 15 amino acids. V lost 4 bases and J 7 bases, leaving 16 bases between the germline ends. In germline, CDR1 is SGHVS, CDR2 FQNEAQ. This chain's CDR3 is CASSSKQGRSEKLFF. CDR3 bases: TGTGCCAGCAGCTCCAAACAGGGTCGGAGTGAAAAACTGTTTTTT.

The table lists this clonotype with a few counts. The V call is TRBV11-3, the J call TRBJ2-2; the D is unclear. Germline CDR1 SGHNT, CDR2 YENEEA. V was clipped by 4 bases and J by 1 base, with 7 bases between them. This CDR3 comprises 14 residues. The CDR3 DNA follows: TGTGCCAGCAGCTCGTCGTTGAACACCGGGGAGCTGTTTTTT. Encoded protein: CASSSSLNTGELFF.

This sequence joins TRBV7-9 and TRBJ1-5; D not resolved. CDR1 and CDR2 from the germline V gene are SEHNR and FQNEAQ (reference sequence). V lost 3 bases and J 4 bases, leaving 7 bases between the germline ends. The CDR3 is 13 amino acids. CDR3 region: CASSLIRNQPQHF. In DNA form, the CDR3 reads TGTGCCAGCAGCTTGATCAGAAATCAGCCCCAGCATTTT.

The chain links TRBV10-3 to TRBJ1-1; D may be TRBD1 (5 bases). Trimming stripped 4 bases from V and 6 bases from J, with 9 bases between. Germline CDR1 is ENHRY and CDR2 is SYGVKD. CDR3 size: 12 residues. In nucleotides, the CDR3 is TGTGCCATCAGTGGCAGGGACCCTGAAGCTTTCTTT. This translates into CAISGRDPEAFF.

The sample holds many counts of this clonotype. V gene TRBV19 combines with J gene TRBJ1-5, with D tentatively TRBD1 (5 bases). This CDR3 spans 17 amino acids. Germline lookup yields CDR1 LNHDA and CDR2 SQIVND (reference sequence). The germline V and J ends were trimmed by 10 bases and 0 bases, with 22 bases remaining between them. CDR3 coding DNA: TGTGCCACCTCGGACATTTCGAGACACTATAGCAATCAGCCCCAGCATTTT. This sequence encodes CATSDISRHYSNQPQHF.

The chain couples TRBV20-1 to TRBJ2-7, with D perhaps matching TRBD2 (6 bases). The V end lost 5 bases, the J end lost 1 base, and 9 bases lay between the germline ends. Germline-derived CDR1 and CDR2 are DFQATT and SNEGSKA (reference sequence). The CDR3 has 12 residues. The CDR3 protein is CSAVSGSYEQYF. The DNA of the CDR3 is TGCAGTGCTGTTAGCGGTTCCTACGAGCAGTACTTC.